This TCR beta chain appears in the sequencing data of a study of control samples from healthy donors and cancer patients. CDR3 length: 17 residues. V lost 3 bases and J lost 5, with 25 bases in between. Germline-derived CDR1 and CDR2 are SQVTM and ANQGSEA. The protocol was immunoSEQ multiplex PCR, while the TCRdb copy is restricted to in-frame clones and leaves out a portion. The sample yields approximately 110,000 clones, roughly 90% seen once. The material sequenced was blood. The chain has TRBV29-1 and TRBJ1-2; D gene ambiguous. The TCR was taken from a woman between 45 and 65 years old in good health. DNA for the CDR3: TGCAGCGTTGATCTTCAAGACCCCCGGACGAGGCTTTATGGCTACACCTTC. It yields the protein CSVDLQDPRTRLYGYTF.